A single sample is the source of the 11 T cell receptor beta chains below, sequenced in a study of T cells in localized non-small cell lung cancer. Using immunoSEQ multiplex PCR, the repertoire was profiled, and TCRdb retains in-frame clones only, with some absent. The data contain more than 50,000 clones, over 75% of them singletons. The sequences come from peripheral blood, collected before any cancer treatment. The source of these receptors is a female donor over 55 with stage II squamous cell lung carcinoma.

This clone was detected only a few times. V gene TRBV5-1 combines with J gene TRBJ1-1; TRBD1 aligns across 7 bases. The CDR3 totals 19 residues. Germline loops: CDR1 SGHRS, CDR2 YFSETQ. V dropped 0 bases and J dropped 0; count of bases not matched to a gene: 14. The CDR3 DNA reads TGCGCCAGCAGCTTGGCTCTGGGCTGGGAGGACAGGATGAACACTGAAGCTTTCTTT. Its protein product is CASSLALGWEDRMNTEAFF.

This clone was observed a single time. The chain links TRBV7-8 to TRBJ2-3; D gene unclear. Germline lookup yields CDR1 SGHVS and CDR2 FQNEAQ. There are 15 residues in the CDR3. V lost 7 bases and J 2 bases, leaving 16 bases between the germline ends. As DNA, the CDR3 is TGTGCCAGCACCCCCCCCGGTCATGACACAGATACGCAGTATTTT. It codes for CASTPPGHDTDTQYF.

The rearrangement links TRBV9 to TRBJ2-2; D is ambiguous. V was cut by 0 bases and J by 5 bases, with 14 bases left in between. The germline CDR1 and CDR2 sequences are SGDLS and YYNGEE. The CDR3 loop spans 16 amino acids. The CDR3 DNA reads as TGTGCCAGCAGCGTAGTTCAGGTGGTGGGGACCGGGGAGCTGTTTTTT. Its translation: CASSVVQVVGTGELFF. The variable domain in full, completed from reference TRBV9 and TRBJ2-2, reads DSGVTQTPKHLITATGQRVTLRCSPRSGDLSVYWYQQSLDQGLQFLIQYYNGEERAKGNILERFSAQQFPDLHSELNLSSLELGDSALYFCASSVVQVVGTGELFFGEGSRLTVL.

The J gene is TRBJ2-1, the V gene TRBV5-6, with 9 bases that match TRBD2. The V gene's germline CDR1 is SGHDT and CDR2 YYEEEE. J lost 2 bases, V lost 0 bases, and 9 bases had no gene match. The CDR3 sequence is 18 residues long. CDR3 sequence: CASSLVSKRGATYNEQFF. The DNA for the CDR3 is TGTGCCAGCAGCTTGGTGTCTAAGCGGGGGGCTACCTACAATGAGCAGTTCTTC.

Ten or more counts support this clone. The chain has TRBV14 and TRBJ1-2; no clear D gene. Trimming removed 3 bases at V and 4 bases at J, with 9 bases between. CDR1 and CDR2 (germline): SGHDN, FVKESK. The CDR3 has 13 amino acids. The CDR3 reads CASSQARSYGYTF. The CDR3 region has the DNA TGTGCCAGCAGCCAGGCACGGTCCTATGGCTACACCTTC.

The rearrangement uses TRBV23-1 and TRBJ2-7; D could derive from TRBD1 or TRBD2 (5 bases each). TRBV23-1 is placed among ORFs of uncertain function. V was clipped by 11 bases and J by 6 bases, with 23 bases between them. The CDR3 has 14 residues. The CDR3 DNA reads as TGCGCCGGTCGAGGATGGGCACCGAGGGGCGAGCAGTACTTC. Translated, it gives CAGRGWAPRGEQYF.

The chain carries TRBV5-1 and TRBJ2-1, with TRBD1 matching over 8 bases. CDR3 length: 18 amino acids. V lost 4 bases to trimming and J lost 4 bases; unmatched junction nucleotides: 16. In germline, CDR1 is SGHRS, CDR2 YFSETQ. The CDR3 DNA reads as TGCGCCAGCAGCCGGAATTTACCGGGACAGGTAACTTACAATGAGCAGTTCTTC. As protein: CASSRNLPGQVTYNEQFF.

The rearrangement uses TRBV18 and TRBJ2-7, with D hard to call. Germline V gives CDR1 KGHSH, CDR2 LQKENI. The CDR3 is made up of 15 amino acids. V lost 3 bases and J lost 3, with 15 bases in between. CDR3 coding DNA: TGTGCCAGCTCACCTTCAAGCTTTGGGGTCTACGAGCAGTACTTC. It is translated as CASSPSSFGVYEQYF. Based on the CDR3 plus reference TRBV18 and TRBJ2-7, the full variable domain is NAGVMQNPRHLVRRRGQEARLRCSPMKGHSHVYWYRQLPEEGLKFMVYLQKENIIDESGMPKERFSAEFPKEGPSILRIQQVVRGDSAAYFCASSPSSFGVYEQYFGPGTRLTVT.

The chain couples TRBV6-6 to TRBJ2-7; D might be TRBD2 (5 bases). Germline V gene lookup returns CDR1 MNHNY and CDR2 SVGAGI (reference sequence). The CDR3 runs 14 residues. V was pared by 0 bases and J by 7 bases, with 13 bases between. CDR3 in DNA: TGTGCCAGCAGTTACTCGGCGCGTCGGGGTGAGCAGTACTTC. Translation gives CASSYSARRGEQYF.

The V and J genes are TRBV6-6 and TRBJ1-1; 10 bases are a match to TRBD1. CDR3 length: 15 amino acids. Per germline, CDR1 MNHNY and CDR2 SVGAGI (reference sequence). V was clipped by 5 bases and J by 7 bases; unmatched bases: 10. CDR3 amino acids: CASSIQGQGSYEAFF. CDR3 in DNA: TGTGCCAGCAGTATCCAGGGACAGGGGTCTTATGAAGCTTTCTTT.

V and J are TRBV18 and TRBJ1-1; 9 positions match TRBD1. CDR1 KGHSH and CDR2 LQKENI come from the germline V gene. This CDR3 has 15 amino acids. V shed 2 bases and J 8 bases; nucleotides not matched to a gene: 9. The CDR3 reads CASSPKTGGGEEAFF. The CDR3 region has the DNA TGTGCCAGCTCACCAAAAACAGGGGGCGGGGAAGAAGCTTTCTTT. The full variable domain, in which reference TRBV18 and TRBJ1-1 provide the parts outside the CDR3, is NAGVMQNPRHLVRRRGQEARLRCSPMKGHSHVYWYRQLPEEGLKFMVYLQKENIIDESGMPKERFSAEFPKEGPSILRIQQVVRGDSAAYFCASSPKTGGGEEAFFGQGTRLTVV.